This T cell receptor beta chain was obtained from a study of molecular identifiers for immune sequencing clone quantification. General study points: Single-cell amounts of spiked Jurkat TCR RNA were reportedly detectable among approximately 1 million naive cells. Sizes of clones that are highly expanded could be underestimated (if identical TCR molecules share a barcode).

Using its own MiXCR run on the PCR reads, TCRdb lists one record per CDR3 protein. Of hundreds of thousands of distinct CDR3 sequences listed, 24% are singletons. A word on this clonotype: The antigen remains unidentified.

The CD8+CD4-CCR7+CD45RA+ phenotype defined the sorted naive CD8 T cells. The origin of this receptor is a human donor in good health. Some libraries in this study had Jurkat cell RNA spiked in. Sequenced input: naive CD8+ T cells from blood, with Jurkat cell RNA spiked in. The subset was: FACS-sorted CD8+CD4-CCR7+CD45RA+ naive T cells.

The CDR3: CASTPDPRGSEQFF. The CDR3 DNA is TGTGCCAGTACTCCGGACCCGCGGGGCAGTGAGCAGTTCTTC. The chain couples TRBV19 to TRBJ2-1; a possible D gene is TRBD2 (6 bases). Trimming cost V 7 bases and J 9 bases, with 19 bases left between them. Per the germline V gene, CDR1 is LNHDA and CDR2 is SQIVND (reference sequence). CDR3 length: 14 amino acids.